This is a list of T cell receptor beta chains from one sample in a study of glioma-infiltrating T cells. TCRdb itself ran the multiplex PCR reads through MiXCR, one entry per CDR3 protein. The data show about 89,000 distinct CDR3 sequences, about a quarter seen once. What was sequenced was glioma tissue, nonneoplastic brain tissue, or PBMCs (not recorded which). The receptors stem from a human donor with low-grade glioma or glioblastoma, undergoing nonglioma brain surgery, or in good health (not recorded which). Each CDR3 is given with its conserved first and last residue. Each record gives: J gene, V gene, D gene, CDR3 protein. D genes are given only for firm matches.

TRBJ1-2,TRBV2,NA,CASSALYTGSGYTF
TRBJ2-7,TRBV29-1,TRBD1,CSGGQAYEQYF
TRBJ2-1,TRBV6-1,TRBD1,CASSSATGVYNEQFF
TRBJ2-3,TRBV20-1,TRBD1,CSATSRIGTGSDTQYF
TRBJ2-7,TRBV14,TRBD2,CASSQAQRERYEQYF
TRBJ2-3,TRBV5-6,TRBD2,CASSFRRLASYTQYF
TRBJ2-2,TRBV19,NA,CASKGRLRDGELFF
TRBJ2-7,TRBV12-3/TRBV12-4,NA,CASSLSRDEQYF
TRBJ2-5,TRBV27,TRBD2,CASSPRGLAGTETQYF
TRBJ1-5,TRBV30,NA,CAWSVTGSALPQHF
TRBJ1-5,TRBV7-9,NA,CASSSDLTGTRNQPQHF
TRBJ2-3,TRBV3-1,TRBD2,CASSQDETSGRTDTQYF
TRBJ2-7,TRBV4-1,NA,CASSQEKTGTYEQYF
TRBJ1-1,TRBV7-9,NA,CASSSTGRNTEAFF
TRBJ1-5,TRBV2,NA,CASNTAYSNQPQHF
TRBJ2-1,TRBV6-4,NA,CASSPDRLKEQFF
TRBJ2-7,TRBV2,NA,CATTGTYEQYF
TRBJ1-2,TRBV10-3,NA,CAISEFGRESNYGYTF
TRBJ2-1,TRBV27,TRBD2,CASLTRGLAGNEQFF
TRBJ2-5,TRBV6-5,NA,CASSLGAAQETQYF
TRBJ1-6,TRBV3-1,TRBD1,CASSETGSRSPLHF
TRBJ2-1,TRBV29-1,TRBD2,CSADAGTSGEGFHEQFF
TRBJ1-1,TRBV6-1,NA,CASSRFDRNTEAFF
TRBJ2-7,TRBV7-9,NA,CASSSRGRGYEQYF
TRBJ1-1,TRBV10-2,NA,CASEGRTNTEAFF
TRBJ1-1,TRBV12-3/TRBV12-4,TRBD1,CASRLTGEGTEAFF
TRBJ2-1,TRBV2,TRBD2,CASSRLAGTYNEQFF
TRBJ1-2,TRBV30,NA,CEWVTNWAHGYTF
TRBJ2-1,TRBV2,TRBD2,CASSEARTSRNEQFF
TRBJ1-5,TRBV10-2,NA,CASSEGGGNQPQHF
TRBJ2-1,TRBV12-3/TRBV12-4,TRBD2,CASSLSRGAGGNEQFF
TRBJ1-4,TRBV6-1,NA,CASSEALSGYRRNEKLFF
TRBJ1-1,TRBV5-6,TRBD1,CASSRGQVNTEAFF
TRBJ2-7,TRBV28,NA,CASRGLVLDEQYF
TRBJ2-7,TRBV19,NA,CASSRGRVYEQYF
TRBJ1-6,TRBV6-1,NA,CATFSQPAGDSPLHF
TRBJ2-5,TRBV6-1,TRBD1,CASTSLPGQGAQTQYF
TRBJ1-1,TRBV5-4,NA,CASSLVPRMNNEAFF
TRBJ2-7,TRBV29-1,NA,CSVGGSYEQYF
TRBJ2-5,TRBV5-1,TRBD1,CASSKPTGMQETQYF
TRBJ2-7,TRBV27,TRBD2,CASSTSGNTYEQYF
TRBJ2-1,TRBV6-2/TRBV6-3,NA,CASSYSVAKSSYNEQFF
TRBJ2-7,TRBV4-1,TRBD2,CASSQISGSGEQYF
TRBJ2-3,TRBV12-3/TRBV12-4,NA,CASSMDTVSTDTQYF
TRBJ2-1,TRBV10-3,TRBD2,CAISRTSGVTNEQFF
TRBJ2-7,TRBV2,TRBD1,CASTRDRSSYEQYF
TRBJ2-3,TRBV5-1,NA,CASSLVATTDTKYF
TRBJ1-1,TRBV6-2/TRBV6-3,NA,CASSHPGSNTEAFF
TRBJ2-3,TRBV29-1,NA,CSVGAGKRDTQYF
TRBJ2-7,TRBV13,NA,CASSTRTTYEQYF
TRBJ2-5,TRBV5-4,NA,CASSSPGTPRSTQYF
TRBJ2-7,TRBV5-4,TRBD2,CASSRTSATTYEQYF